The 17 T cell receptor beta chains below come from one sample, sequenced in a study of blood T cell repertoires in COVID-19. The data were produced by immunoSEQ multiplex PCR, yet TCRdb's version contains in-frame clones alone and is incomplete. The sample shows roughly 350,000 clones, over 80% of them seen only once. Source material: peripheral blood. All receptors derive from a woman aged 45 to 65 with COVID-19, enrolled during active disease.

The chain combines TRBV30 with TRBJ1-2, with D possibly matching TRBD1 (5 bases). Germline CDR1 GTSNPN, CDR2 SVGIG (reference sequence). Between the trimmed V and J ends, which lost 2 bases and 7 bases, there was a span of 14 bases. The CDR3 runs 13 residues. CDR3 sequence reads: CAWSSSGSSGYTF. The CDR3 DNA reads as TGTGCCTGGAGTTCCTCAGGGTCGAGTGGCTACACCTTC.

This clone has only a few counts. V and J are TRBV18 and TRBJ2-7, with 10 bases that match TRBD2. CDR3 length: 16 amino acids. Per the germline V gene, CDR1 is KGHSH and CDR2 is LQKENI. V trimming: 3 bases; J trimming: 1 base; junction bases outside the gene matches: 6. CDR3 protein: CASSPFTSGASYEQYF. CDR3 DNA: TGTGCCAGCTCACCCTTCACTAGCGGGGCTTCCTACGAGCAGTACTTC.

The J gene is TRBJ2-7, the V gene TRBV4-2; 8 nucleotides agree with TRBD1. The CDR3 spans 16 residues. V shed 1 base and J 0 bases; nucleotides not matched to a gene: 5. Germline V gives CDR1 LGHNA, CDR2 YNFKEQ. The CDR3 region is CASSQAWGQDSYEQYF. The DNA of the CDR3 is TGTGCCAGCAGCCAAGCCTGGGGACAGGACTCCTACGAGCAGTACTTC.

The DNA for the CDR3 is TGTGCCGGCGGCTGGGGACAGCCTAACACTGAAGCTTTCTTT. The encoded protein is CAGGWGQPNTEAFF. The J gene is TRBJ1-1, the V gene TRBV30; 7 bases map to TRBD1. V dropped 8 bases and J dropped 2; count of bases not matched to a gene: 11. This CDR3 contains 14 residues. CDR1 and CDR2 (germline): GTSNPN, SVGIG (reference sequence).

V usage is TRBV24-1 and J usage is TRBJ1-2, with D hard to call. This CDR3 contains 15 residues. Germline CDR1 KGHDR, CDR2 SFDVKD. V was pared by 4 bases and J by 8 bases, with 19 bases between. CDR3 protein: CATSDPDAGWKGYTF. CDR3 coding DNA: TGTGCCACCAGTGACCCGGACGCGGGTTGGAAAGGCTACACCTTC.

V and J are TRBV5-1 and TRBJ1-4; D uncertain. Germline assignment: CDR1 SGHRS and CDR2 YFSETQ. The CDR3 consists of 14 residues. The germline V and J ends were trimmed by 1 base and 8 bases, with 12 bases remaining between them. CDR3 bases: TGCGCCAGCAGCTTGAGTCAGGTTACGGAAAAACTGTTTTTT. Protein product: CASSLSQVTEKLFF.

The rearrangement joins TRBV27 to TRBJ1-2, with TRBD1 matching over 7 bases. From germline, CDR1 is MNHEY and CDR2 SMNVEV (reference sequence). The J segment lost 6 bases and the V segment lost 4 bases, leaving 14 bases of the junction unmatched. The CDR3 covers 16 residues. The CDR3 DNA sequence: TGTGCCAGCAGTTCCCATCTACAGGGGACGGTTGATGGCTACACCTTC. This codes for CASSSHLQGTVDGYTF.

The J gene is TRBJ2-7, the V gene TRBV19; D unclear. The CDR3 covers 15 residues. Germline V gene sequence: CDR1 LNHDA, CDR2 SQIVND (reference sequence). Trimming took off 0 bases at V and 3 bases at J, with 12 bases between the two ends. This chain's CDR3 is CASSIERNSFYEQYF. The CDR3, as DNA: TGTGCCAGTAGTATAGAACGTAACAGCTTCTACGAGCAGTACTTC.

The chain's CDR3 is CASSYSGSGTYEQYF. The CDR3 DNA is TGTGCCAGCAGTTACAGCGGGAGTGGGACCTACGAGCAGTACTTC. This chain connects TRBV27 to TRBJ2-7; 8 nucleotides line up with TRBD2. The CDR3 covers 15 residues. The V gene's germline CDR1 is MNHEY and CDR2 SMNVEV (reference sequence). V shed 4 bases, J shed 2 bases, and the junction held 7 bases outside the gene matches.

The chain has TRBV20-1 and TRBJ2-1; tentatively, D is TRBD2 (5 bases). The CDR3 contains 11 residues. Germline CDR1 reads DFQATT; CDR2 reads SNEGSKA (reference sequence). V lost 6 bases, J lost 6 bases, and 9 bases lay in between. The CDR3 DNA sequence: TGCAGTGCGGGCCGGGGCAATGAGCAGTTCTTC. Protein product: CSAGRGNEQFF.

This chain joins TRBV19 and TRBJ2-1; 8 bases align to TRBD1. The CDR3 consists of 16 residues. V lost 3 bases to trimming and J lost 6 bases; unmatched junction nucleotides: 10. Germline V gene lookup returns CDR1 LNHDA and CDR2 SQIVND (reference sequence). CDR3 in DNA: TGTGCCAGTAGTATTGCGAGGACAGGGAACGGCAATGAGCAGTTCTTC. It translates to CASSIARTGNGNEQFF.

The CDR3 region is CASSLLHGYGYTF. The CDR3 DNA reads TGTGCCAGCAGCTTACTCCACGGGTATGGCTACACCTTC. The V gene is TRBV7-2, the J gene TRBJ1-2; the D is unclear. The CDR3 consists of 13 residues. Germline lookup yields CDR1 SGHTA and CDR2 FQGNSA. Trimming removed 2 bases at V and 5 bases at J, with 9 bases between.

The chain uses TRBV2 and TRBJ2-1; 13 bases align to TRBD2. CDR3 length equals 17 residues. Losses at the gene ends were 6 bases for V and 4 bases for J; bases not matched to a gene: 9. Germline V CDR1 and CDR2: SNHLY, FYNNEI. The CDR3 is CASRERLAGGIYNEQFF. The CDR3 bases are TGTGCCAGCAGGGAGCGACTAGCGGGAGGTATTTACAATGAGCAGTTCTTC. Complete variable domain (other parts from reference TRBV2 and TRBJ2-1): EPEVTQTPSHQVTQMGQEVILRCVPISNHLYFYWYRQILGQKVEFLVSFYNNEISEKSEIFDDQFSVERPDGSNFTLKIRSTKLEDSAMYFCASRERLAGGIYNEQFFGPGTRLTVL.

The chain joins TRBV19 to TRBJ1-1; TRBD1 agrees at 8 bases. CDR1 LNHDA and CDR2 SQIVND come from the germline V gene (reference sequence). The CDR3 sequence is 13 residues long. J lost 2 bases, V lost 11 bases, and 7 bases had no gene match. The CDR3 reads CAASDRVNTEAFF. The CDR3 coding sequence is TGTGCCGCCTCGGACAGGGTAAACACTGAAGCTTTCTTT.

This clone was recorded only once. The chain joins TRBV5-4 to TRBJ2-7, with a tentative D call TRBD2 (5 bases). The CDR3 length is 15 residues. The V gene's germline CDR1 is SGHNT and CDR2 YYREEE (reference sequence). V was pared by 0 bases and J by 2 bases, with 12 bases between. CDR3 coding DNA: TGTGCCAGCAGCTTGGCAACGGCGGGTCCCTACGAGCAGTACTTC. Translation gives CASSLATAGPYEQYF.

V and J are TRBV24-1 and TRBJ1-2; TRBD1 agrees at 8 bases. The CDR3 extends over 20 amino acids. The germline V gene encodes CDR1 KGHDR and CDR2 SFDVKD. Trimming removed 5 bases from V and 2 bases from J; junction bases left unmatched: 21. The CDR3 sequence is CATSGVSRHQGTGSNYGYTF. The CDR3 nucleotides read TGTGCCACCAGTGGAGTCTCGCGGCATCAAGGGACAGGCTCCAACTATGGCTACACCTTC.

V and J are TRBV18 and TRBJ2-7; no clear D gene. The germline V and J ends were trimmed by 2 bases and 6 bases, with 11 bases remaining between them. Germline CDR1 KGHSH, CDR2 LQKENI. The CDR3 loop spans 13 amino acids. CDR3 in DNA: TGTGCCAGCTCACCAAATGGTATGAGCGAGCAGTACTTC. Translated, it gives CASSPNGMSEQYF.